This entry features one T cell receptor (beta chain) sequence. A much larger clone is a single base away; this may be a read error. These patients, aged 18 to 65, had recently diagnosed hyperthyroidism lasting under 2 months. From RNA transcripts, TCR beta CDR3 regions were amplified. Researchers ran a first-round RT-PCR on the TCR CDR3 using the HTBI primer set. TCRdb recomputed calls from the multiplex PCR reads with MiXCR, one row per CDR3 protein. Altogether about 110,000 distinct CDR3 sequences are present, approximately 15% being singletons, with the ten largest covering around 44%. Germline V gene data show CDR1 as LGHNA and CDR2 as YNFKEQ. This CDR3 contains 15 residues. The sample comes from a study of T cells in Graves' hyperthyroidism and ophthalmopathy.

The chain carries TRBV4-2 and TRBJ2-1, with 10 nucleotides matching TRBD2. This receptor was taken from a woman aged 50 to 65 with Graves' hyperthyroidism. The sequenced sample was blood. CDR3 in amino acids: CARSQVASGSDEQFF. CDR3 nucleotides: TGTGCCAGGAGCCAAGTCGCTAGCGGGAGTGATGAGCAGTTCTTC.